What follows is one TCR beta chain and its context. This entry belongs to a study of OX40 agonist ivuxolimab in advanced cancers. Background on the study: Patients achieving partial responses numbered three: one hepatocellular carcinoma case and two cutaneous melanoma cases.

The repertoire was sequenced with immunoSEQ multiplex PCR; TCRdb's copy has only in-frame clones and lacks some. The sample holds 70,000 to 95,000 clones; about 90% are singletons and the top ten take less than 3%. Between the trimmed V and J ends, which lost 5 bases and 10 bases, there was a span of 21 bases. The CDR3 length is 16 residues. CDR1 is SGHVS and CDR2 is FNYEAQ in the germline V gene. The clonotype was recovered from an adult with an advanced solid tumor such as melanoma, head and neck, liver or kidney cancer. The chain combines TRBV7-6 with TRBJ1-6; D gene uncertain. Sequenced here: CD4+ or CD8+ T cells sorted from blood, sampled in a trial of the OX40 agonist ivuxolimab. CDR3 bases: TGTGCCAGCAGCCCGGCACTCTCAGGCGCTGGATCACCCCTCCACTTT. Amino acids: CASSPALSGAGSPLHF.